One sample yielded the 18 T cell receptor beta chains listed below, sequenced in a study of circulating CD8 cells and anti-PD-1 response in melanoma. From live CD3+CD8+TCRalphabeta+ cells, four PD-1 and/or TIGIT subsets were sorted. Each library started from 15 ng of total RNA using the QIAseq Immune Repertoire TCR panel. One entry per CDR3 protein, called by TCRdb with MiXCR from the reads. The sample records approximately 2,000 distinct CDR3 sequences, almost 7.5% being singletons. The starting material was CD8+ T cells from PBMCs, obtained at baseline or after one month of anti-PD-1 therapy (not recorded which). All receptors derive from a human donor with melanoma.

This clonotype is medium-sized in the sample. CDR3 in DNA: TGCAGCGCGCGGACTAGCGGGAGTTACGAGCAGTACTTC. Amino acids: CSARTSGSYEQYF. This chain uses TRBV29-1 with TRBJ2-7; 13 bases line up with TRBD2. With V trimmed by 7 bases and J by 4 bases, 4 bases remained unmatched. This CDR3 spans 13 amino acids. From germline, CDR1 is SQVTM and CDR2 ANQGSEA.

This clonotype is medium-sized in the sample. The J gene is TRBJ1-5, the V gene TRBV2; D gene unclear. Germline V CDR1 and CDR2: SNHLY, FYNNEI. The CDR3 totals 16 residues. V shed 1 base and J shed 3 bases, with 13 bases lying between them. CDR3 sequence (DNA): TGTGCCAGCAGTGAAGGGGTCCTCTCCCCCAATCAGCCCCAGCATTTT. Protein product: CASSEGVLSPNQPQHF.

This clonotype ranks as medium-sized. CDR3 in amino acids: CATSPRGRRNEQFF. DNA for the CDR3: TGTGCCACCAGCCCGCGAGGCCGGAGGAATGAGCAGTTCTTC. This chain links TRBV24-1 with TRBJ2-1; weak D call: TRBD2 (5 bases). V was shortened by 7 bases and J by 7 bases, with 16 bases between the two germline ends. CDR3 size: 14 residues. Germline V gene lookup returns CDR1 KGHDR and CDR2 SFDVKD.

In its sample, this clonotype ranks as medium-sized. The genes are TRBV7-2 and TRBJ2-7; the D gene is possibly TRBD2 (6 bases). Germline V gene data show CDR1 as SGHTA and CDR2 as FQGNSA. Trimming cost V 5 bases and J 2 bases, with 10 bases left between them. The CDR3 spans 13 residues. The CDR3: CASSGGITYEQYF. DNA for the CDR3: TGTGCCAGCAGCGGGGGGATCACCTACGAGCAGTACTTC.

Sample share makes this clonotype large (0.1 to 1%). This sequence joins TRBV5-5 and TRBJ1-2; D might be TRBD1 (6 bases). Germline V CDR1 and CDR2: SGHKS, YYEKEE (reference sequence). Trimming took off 0 bases at V and 4 bases at J, with 22 bases between the two ends. CDR3 size: 18 residues. DNA for the CDR3: TGTGCCAGCAGCTTGGCCCACAGGGACGCCCCTGAGGTCTATGGCTACACCTTC. The encoded protein is CASSLAHRDAPEVYGYTF.

In its sample, this clonotype ranks as large (0.1 to 1%). The chain is built from TRBV29-1 and TRBJ2-5; 9 bases agree with TRBD1. This CDR3 is 14 amino acids long. The junction had 7 bases not matched to a gene; V was cut back by 3 bases and J by 5 bases. Per germline, CDR1 SQVTM and CDR2 ANQGSEA. CDR3 region: CSVDWGQGIETQYF. The CDR3 DNA follows: TGCAGCGTTGATTGGGGACAGGGTATTGAGACCCAGTACTTC.

V usage is TRBV29-1 and J usage is TRBJ2-1; the D gene is possibly TRBD1 (5 bases). V shed 7 bases and J shed 7 bases, with 11 bases lying between them. The germline gives CDR1 SQVTM, CDR2 ANQGSEA. The CDR3 loop spans 11 amino acids. The CDR3 region has the DNA TGCAGCGATGACAGAGTAAATGAGCAGTTCTTC. Translating gives CSDDRVNEQFF.

By sample share, this clonotype is medium-sized. The V call is TRBV11-1, the J call TRBJ2-3; a weak D match, TRBD2 (5 bases). This CDR3 has 15 amino acids. Trimming took off 2 bases at V and 6 bases at J, with 15 bases between the two ends. Looked up from germline, CDR1 is SGHAT and CDR2 is FQDESV (reference sequence). CDR3 residues: CASSLISGSHDTQYF. The CDR3 DNA is TGTGCCAGCAGCTTAATCAGTGGGAGTCACGATACGCAGTATTTT.

By sample share, this clonotype is medium-sized. The genes are TRBV27 and TRBJ2-1; 8 bases are a match to TRBD1. The CDR3 covers 15 residues. V shed 5 bases, J shed 6 bases, and the junction held 9 bases outside the gene matches. Germline loops: CDR1 MNHEY, CDR2 SMNVEV (reference sequence). As DNA, the CDR3 is TGTGCCAGCAGTCTCGGACAGGGAGAAGTCAATGAGCAGTTCTTC. It is translated as CASSLGQGEVNEQFF.

In this sample, this clonotype is medium-sized. The V and J genes are TRBV20-1 and TRBJ2-7; 11 positions match TRBD2. This CDR3 contains 14 residues. Germline V gene sequence: CDR1 DFQATT, CDR2 SNEGSKA (reference sequence). V was clipped by 6 bases and J by 4 bases; unmatched bases: 8. In nucleotides, the CDR3 is TGCAGTGCGGATCCTAGCGGGAGGTTTTACGAGCAGTACTTC. Translated, it gives CSADPSGRFYEQYF.

This clonotype is large within its sample. This sequence joins TRBV28 and TRBJ2-2; no reliable D call. Germline-derived CDR1 and CDR2 are MDHEN and SYDVKM. V was shortened by 5 bases and J by 6 bases, with 10 bases between the two germline ends. The length of the CDR3 is 13 residues. In DNA form, the CDR3 reads TGTGCCAGCAGTACCCTGGTACCCGGGGAGCTGTTTTTT. This sequence encodes CASSTLVPGELFF.

This clonotype is medium-sized. The J gene is TRBJ2-1, the V gene TRBV14, with D possibly TRBD1 on 5 matching bases. This CDR3 comprises 12 residues. Looked up from germline, CDR1 is SGHDN and CDR2 is FVKESK. Trimming stripped 4 bases from V and 9 bases from J, with 10 bases between. The CDR3 DNA sequence: TGTGCCAGCAGCCGCCGACAGTCTGAGCAGTTCTTC. Its protein product is CASSRRQSEQFF.

As concerns this clonotype: One junction end disagrees with the germline gene, perhaps due to a read error. The chain has TRBV24-1 and TRBJ2-5, with D possibly being TRBD2 (6 bases). CDR3 size: 13 residues. Germline V gene lookup returns CDR1 KGHDR and CDR2 SFDVKD. For the CDR3, the DNA is TGTGCCACCAGTGGGCGGGGTGGAGAGGCCCAGTACTTC. The encoded protein is CATSGRGGEAQYF.

This clonotype is categorized as large (0.1 to 1%). The chain couples TRBV19 to TRBJ1-2; the D is unclear. Trimming took off 0 bases at V and 2 bases at J, with 10 bases between the two ends. This CDR3 spans 15 amino acids. In germline, CDR1 is LNHDA, CDR2 SQIVND (reference sequence). DNA of the CDR3: TGTGCCAGTAGTATAGATCTGCCAGTCAACTATGGCTACACCTTC. It encodes CASSIDLPVNYGYTF.

In its sample, this clonotype ranks as medium-sized. The chain couples TRBV19 to TRBJ1-1, with D unresolved. Trimming pared 3 bases from V and 0 bases from J, leaving 8 bases between. The CDR3 has 14 amino acids. Germline-derived CDR1 and CDR2 are LNHDA and SQIVND (reference sequence). CDR3 nucleotide sequence: TGTGCCAGTAGTATGTATTCGATGAACACTGAAGCTTTCTTT. It specifies CASSMYSMNTEAFF. Filled out from reference TRBV19 and TRBJ1-1, the complete variable domain reads DGGITQSPKYLFRKEGQNVTLSCEQNLNHDAMYWYRQDPGQGLRLIYYSQIVNDFQKGDIAEGYSVSREKKESFPLTVTSAQKNPTAFYLCASSMYSMNTEAFFGQGTRLTVV.

There are a few counts of this clonotype. The chain employs TRBV7-9 and TRBJ2-5; no reliable D call. The CDR3 has 10 residues. CDR1 is SEHNR and CDR2 is FQNEAQ in the germline V gene (reference sequence). Trimming removed 8 bases from V and 4 bases from J, with 5 bases in between. The CDR3 sequence: CASGGETQYF. The CDR3 region has the DNA TGTGCCAGCGGTGGAGAGACCCAGTACTTC.

Comments on this clonotype: One base away lies a much larger clone, so this may be a sequencing read error. As DNA, the CDR3 is TGTGCCACAACTACGGACCCGTCCCCTGAAGCTTTCTTT. Protein: CATTTDPSPEAFF. The chain links TRBV7-3 to TRBJ1-1; D unclear. This CDR3 has 13 amino acids. V was shortened by 10 bases and J by 6 bases, with 18 bases between the two germline ends. Looked up from germline, CDR1 is SGHTA and CDR2 is FQGTGA.

This clonotype was picked up one time. The V gene is TRBV19, the J gene TRBJ1-1; D is undetermined. V was shortened by 5 bases and J by 1 base, with 8 bases between the two germline ends. CDR1 is LNHDA, CDR2 SQIVND, per germline (reference sequence). The CDR3 is 13 residues long. In DNA form, the CDR3 reads TGTGCCAGTAGTCCCTCCCCGAACACTGAAGCTTTCTTT. Translated, it gives CASSPSPNTEAFF.